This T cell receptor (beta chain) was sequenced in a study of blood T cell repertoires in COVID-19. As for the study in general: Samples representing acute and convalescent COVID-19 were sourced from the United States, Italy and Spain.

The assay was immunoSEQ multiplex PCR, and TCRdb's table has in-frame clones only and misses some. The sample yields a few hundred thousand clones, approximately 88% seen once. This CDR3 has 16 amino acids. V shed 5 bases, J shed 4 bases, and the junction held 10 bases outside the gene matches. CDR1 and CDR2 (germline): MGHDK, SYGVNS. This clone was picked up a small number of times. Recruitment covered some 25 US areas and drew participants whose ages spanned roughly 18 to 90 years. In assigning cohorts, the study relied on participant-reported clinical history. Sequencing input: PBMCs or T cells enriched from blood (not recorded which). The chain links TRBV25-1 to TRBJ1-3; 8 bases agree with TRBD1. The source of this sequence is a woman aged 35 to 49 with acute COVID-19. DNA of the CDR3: TGTGCCAGCAGTAAGATCGGACAGGGCGGAGGAAACACCATATATTTT. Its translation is CASSKIGQGGGNTIYF.